The present T cell receptor (beta chain) was sequenced within a study of blood T cell repertoires in COVID-19. For the study at large: Sites in the United States, Italy and Spain provided acute and convalescent COVID-19 samples. From T cells, B-cell-depleted T cells, or PBMCs came the material, which was cDNA or gDNA.

The CDR3 length is 15 residues. Germline CDR1 LNHDA, CDR2 SQIVND (reference sequence). V lost 5 bases and J 2 bases, leaving 13 bases between the germline ends. Two negative PCRs, clearance, or symptom resolution characterized the recovered Cohort 3 donors. Original methodology: Estimates of nucleated cell counts were drawn from the amplification of reference gene primers. Clones were sequenced by immunoSEQ multiplex PCR, and TCRdb holds only the in-frame ones, with some missing. V, J and clone size were drawn from that table, and D and trimming were deduced from the DNA. The table has under 300,000 clones, 86% seen once; the top ten hold about 16%.

This TCR was recovered from a man younger than 35 who had recovered from COVID-19. The sample taken for sequencing was PBMCs or T cells enriched from blood (not recorded which). The chain has TRBV19 and TRBJ1-3; possible D gene TRBD1, 6 bases. As DNA, the CDR3 is TGTGCCAGTAGTCTCTGGGGGCTTACTGGAAACACCATATATTTT. It specifies CASSLWGLTGNTIYF.